This TCR beta chain was captured by sequencing in a study of control samples from healthy donors and cancer patients. Per the germline V gene, CDR1 is SEHNR and CDR2 is FQNEAQ (reference sequence). With 5 bases clipped from V and 5 bases from J, the junction kept 12 bases outside the gene matches. CDR3 length: 17 amino acids. Produced via immunoSEQ multiplex PCR; TCRdb's table is partial and in-frame only. The sample holds roughly 130,000 clones, roughly 91% seen once. This chain joins TRBV7-9 and TRBJ2-2, with 9 bases fitting TRBD1. The receptor was derived from a man in his fifties or sixties with head and neck cancer. The sequenced material came from PBMCs. CDR3 sequence (DNA): TGTGCCAGCAGCCCGTTCTTACAGGGGGCGCGGACCGGGGAGCTGTTTTTT. Residues: CASSPFLQGARTGELFF. Drawing the rest from reference TRBV7-9 and TRBJ2-2, the complete variable domain is DTGVSQNPRHKITKRGQNVTFRCDPISEHNRLYWYRQTLGQGPEFLTYFQNEAQLEKSRLLSDRFSAERPKGSFSTLEIQRTEQGDSAMYLCASSPFLQGARTGELFFGEGSRLTVL.